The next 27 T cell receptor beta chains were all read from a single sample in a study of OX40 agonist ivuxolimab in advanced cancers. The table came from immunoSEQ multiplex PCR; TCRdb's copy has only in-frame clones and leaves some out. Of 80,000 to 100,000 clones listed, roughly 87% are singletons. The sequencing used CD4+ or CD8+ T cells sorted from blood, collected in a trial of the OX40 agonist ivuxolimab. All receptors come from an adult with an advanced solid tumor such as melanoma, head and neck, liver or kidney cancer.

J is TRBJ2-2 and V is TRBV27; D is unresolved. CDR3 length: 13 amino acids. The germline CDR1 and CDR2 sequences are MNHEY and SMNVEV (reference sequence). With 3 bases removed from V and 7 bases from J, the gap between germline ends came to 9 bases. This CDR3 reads CASSFGVDGELFF. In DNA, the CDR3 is TGTGCCAGCAGTTTTGGGGTGGACGGGGAGCTGTTTTTT.

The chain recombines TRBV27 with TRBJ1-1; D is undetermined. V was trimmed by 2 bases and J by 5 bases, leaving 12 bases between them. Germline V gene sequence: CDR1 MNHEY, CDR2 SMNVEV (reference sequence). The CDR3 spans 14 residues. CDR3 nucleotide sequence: TGTGCCAGCAGTTTAAATAGGGATATAACTGAAGCTTTCTTT. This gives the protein CASSLNRDITEAFF.

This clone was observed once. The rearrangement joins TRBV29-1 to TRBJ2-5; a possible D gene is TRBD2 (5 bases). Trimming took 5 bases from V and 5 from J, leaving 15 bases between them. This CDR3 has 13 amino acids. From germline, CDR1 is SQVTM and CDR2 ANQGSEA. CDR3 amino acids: CSVPGSPSETQYF. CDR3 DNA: TGCAGCGTTCCGGGATCCCCCTCGGAGACCCAGTACTTC. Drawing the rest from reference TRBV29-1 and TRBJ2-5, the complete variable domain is SAVISQKPSRDICQRGTSLTIQCQVDSQVTMMFWYRQQPGQSLTLIATANQGSEATYESGFVIDKFPISRPNLTFSTLTVSNMSPEDSSIYLCSVPGSPSETQYFGPGTRLLVL.

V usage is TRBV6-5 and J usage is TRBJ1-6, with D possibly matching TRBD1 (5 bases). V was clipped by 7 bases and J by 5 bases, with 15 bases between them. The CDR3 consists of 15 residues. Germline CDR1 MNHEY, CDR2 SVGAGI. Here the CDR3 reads CASTLLGVDNSPLHF. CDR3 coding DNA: TGTGCCAGCACCTTATTAGGGGTGGATAATTCACCCCTCCACTTT.

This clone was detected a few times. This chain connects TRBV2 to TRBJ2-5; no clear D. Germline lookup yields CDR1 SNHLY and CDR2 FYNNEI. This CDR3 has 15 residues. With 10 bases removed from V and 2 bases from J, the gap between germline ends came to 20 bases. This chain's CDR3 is CATMHGYSLQETQYF. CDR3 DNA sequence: TGTGCCACCATGCACGGGTACAGCCTACAAGAGACCCAGTACTTC.

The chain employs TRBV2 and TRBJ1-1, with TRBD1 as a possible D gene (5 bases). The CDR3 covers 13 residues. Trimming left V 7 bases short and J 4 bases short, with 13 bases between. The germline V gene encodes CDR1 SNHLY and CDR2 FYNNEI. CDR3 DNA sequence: TGTGCCAGCACCCGGGGGTGGATCACTGAAGCTTTCTTT. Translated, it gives CASTRGWITEAFF.

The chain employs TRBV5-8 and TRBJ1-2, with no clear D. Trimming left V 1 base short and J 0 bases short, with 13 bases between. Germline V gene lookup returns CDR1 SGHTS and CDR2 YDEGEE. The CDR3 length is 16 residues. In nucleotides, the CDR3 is TGTGCCAGCAGCTTGAATTGGCAAGGAGCTAACTATGGCTACACCTTC. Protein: CASSLNWQGANYGYTF.

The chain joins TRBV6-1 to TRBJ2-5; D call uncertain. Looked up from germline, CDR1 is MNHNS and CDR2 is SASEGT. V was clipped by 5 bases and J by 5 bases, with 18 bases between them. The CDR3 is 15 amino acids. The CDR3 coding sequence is TGTGCCAGCAGTAGTCAGACGGAGACCGCGGAGACCCAGTACTTC. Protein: CASSSQTETAETQYF.

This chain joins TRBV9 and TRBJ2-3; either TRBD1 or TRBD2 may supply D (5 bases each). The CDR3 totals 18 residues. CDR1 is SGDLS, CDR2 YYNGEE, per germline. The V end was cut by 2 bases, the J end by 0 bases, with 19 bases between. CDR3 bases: TGTGCCAGCAGCGTCAGTCAGGGAGCTTTATATAGCACAGATACGCAGTATTTT. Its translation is CASSVSQGALYSTDTQYF.

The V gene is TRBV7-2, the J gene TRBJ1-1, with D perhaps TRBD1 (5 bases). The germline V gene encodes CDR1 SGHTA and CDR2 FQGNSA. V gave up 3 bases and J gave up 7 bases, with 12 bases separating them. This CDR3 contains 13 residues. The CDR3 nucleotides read TGTGCCAGCAGCTTGTCGGATCAGGGTGAAGCTTTCTTT. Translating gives CASSLSDQGEAFF. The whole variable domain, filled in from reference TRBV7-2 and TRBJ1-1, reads GAGVSQSPSNKVTEKGKDVELRCDPISGHTALYWYRQSLGQGLEFLIYFQGNSAPDKSGLPSDRFSAERTGGSVSTLTIQRTQQEDSAVYLCASSLSDQGEAFFGQGTRLTVV.

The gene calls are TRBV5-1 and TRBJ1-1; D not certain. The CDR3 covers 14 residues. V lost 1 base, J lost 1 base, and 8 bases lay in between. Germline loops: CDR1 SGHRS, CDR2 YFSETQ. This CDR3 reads CASSLSQANTEAFF. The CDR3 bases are TGCGCCAGCAGCTTGTCCCAGGCGAACACTGAAGCTTTCTTT.

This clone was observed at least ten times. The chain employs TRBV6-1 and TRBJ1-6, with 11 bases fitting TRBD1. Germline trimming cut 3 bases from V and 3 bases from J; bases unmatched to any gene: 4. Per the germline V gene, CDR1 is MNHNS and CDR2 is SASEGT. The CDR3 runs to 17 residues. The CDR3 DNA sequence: TGTGCCAGCAGTGACGGGACAGGGGGAGTCTATAATTCACCCCTCCACTTT. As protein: CASSDGTGGVYNSPLHF.

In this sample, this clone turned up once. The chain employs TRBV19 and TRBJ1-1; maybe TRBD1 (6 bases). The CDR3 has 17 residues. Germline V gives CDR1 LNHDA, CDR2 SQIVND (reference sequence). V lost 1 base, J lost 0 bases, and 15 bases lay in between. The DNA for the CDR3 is TGTGCCAGTAGTATAGCCCCCCAGGGGATACTGAACACTGAAGCTTTCTTT. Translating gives CASSIAPQGILNTEAFF.

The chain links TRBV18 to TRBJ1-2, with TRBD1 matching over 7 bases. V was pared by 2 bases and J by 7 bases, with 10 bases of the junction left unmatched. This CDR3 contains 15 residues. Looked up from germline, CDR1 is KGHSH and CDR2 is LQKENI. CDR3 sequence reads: CASSPGSGTAFGYTF. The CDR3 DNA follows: TGTGCCAGCTCACCAGGCTCCGGGACAGCGTTTGGCTACACCTTC.

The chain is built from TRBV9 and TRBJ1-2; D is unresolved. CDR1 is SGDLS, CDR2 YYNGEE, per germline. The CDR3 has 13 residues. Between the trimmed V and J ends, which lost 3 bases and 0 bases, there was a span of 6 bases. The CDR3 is CASSAGTNYGYTF. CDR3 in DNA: TGTGCCAGCAGCGCCGGGACTAACTATGGCTACACCTTC.

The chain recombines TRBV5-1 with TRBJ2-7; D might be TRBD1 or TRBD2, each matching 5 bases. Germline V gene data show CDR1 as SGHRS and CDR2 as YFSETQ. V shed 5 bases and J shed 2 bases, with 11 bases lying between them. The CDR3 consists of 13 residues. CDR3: CASSGGSTYEQYF. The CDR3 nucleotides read TGCGCCAGCAGTGGGGGATCAACCTACGAGCAGTACTTC.

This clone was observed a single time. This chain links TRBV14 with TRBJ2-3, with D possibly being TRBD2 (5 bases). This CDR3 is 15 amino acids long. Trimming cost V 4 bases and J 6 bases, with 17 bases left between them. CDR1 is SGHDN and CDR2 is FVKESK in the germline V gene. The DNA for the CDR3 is TGTGCCAGCAGCCCAGAGGCCTACTCGGGGGATACGCAGTATTTT. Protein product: CASSPEAYSGDTQYF. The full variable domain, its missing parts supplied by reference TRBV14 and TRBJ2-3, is EAGVTQFPSHSVIEKGQTVTLRCDPISGHDNLYWYRRVMGKEIKFLLHFVKESKQDESGMPNNRFLAERTGGTYSTLKVQPAELEDSGVYFCASSPEAYSGDTQYFGPGTRLTVL.

Here the CDR3 DNA reads TGCAGCGTTGGGACAGGGGACTATGGCTACACCTTC. This sequence encodes CSVGTGDYGYTF. This rearrangement joins TRBV29-1 to TRBJ1-2; 9 bases fit TRBD1. The J segment lost 3 bases and the V segment lost 4 bases, leaving 0 bases of the junction unmatched. Germline V gene sequence: CDR1 SQVTM, CDR2 ANQGSEA. The CDR3 is made up of 12 amino acids. The complete variable domain, with remaining parts taken from reference TRBV29-1 and TRBJ1-2, reads SAVISQKPSRDICQRGTSLTIQCQVDSQVTMMFWYRQQPGQSLTLIATANQGSEATYESGFVIDKFPISRPNLTFSTLTVSNMSPEDSSIYLCSVGTGDYGYTFGSGTRLTVV.

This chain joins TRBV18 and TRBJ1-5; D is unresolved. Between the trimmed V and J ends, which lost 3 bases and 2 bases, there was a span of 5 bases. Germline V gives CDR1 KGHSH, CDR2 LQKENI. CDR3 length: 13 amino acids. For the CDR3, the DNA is TGTGCCAGCTCACCCCCCGGCAATCAGCCCCAGCATTTT. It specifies CASSPPGNQPQHF. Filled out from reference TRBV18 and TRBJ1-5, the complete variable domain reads NAGVMQNPRHLVRRRGQEARLRCSPMKGHSHVYWYRQLPEEGLKFMVYLQKENIIDESGMPKERFSAEFPKEGPSILRIQQVVRGDSAAYFCASSPPGNQPQHFGDGTRLSIL.

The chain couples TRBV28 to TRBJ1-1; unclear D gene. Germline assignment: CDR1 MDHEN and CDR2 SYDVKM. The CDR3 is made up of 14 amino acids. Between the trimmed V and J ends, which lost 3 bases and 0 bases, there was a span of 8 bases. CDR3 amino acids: CASSLAGMNTEAFF. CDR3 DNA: TGTGCCAGCAGTTTGGCGGGAATGAACACTGAAGCTTTCTTT.

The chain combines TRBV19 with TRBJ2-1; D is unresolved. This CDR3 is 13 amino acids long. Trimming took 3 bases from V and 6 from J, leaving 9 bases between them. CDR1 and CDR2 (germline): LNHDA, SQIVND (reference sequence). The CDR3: CASSMRTVNEQFF. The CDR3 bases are TGTGCCAGTAGTATGCGGACGGTCAATGAGCAGTTCTTC. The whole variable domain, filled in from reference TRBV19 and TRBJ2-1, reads DGGITQSPKYLFRKEGQNVTLSCEQNLNHDAMYWYRQDPGQGLRLIYYSQIVNDFQKGDIAEGYSVSREKKESFPLTVTSAQKNPTAFYLCASSMRTVNEQFFGPGTRLTVL.

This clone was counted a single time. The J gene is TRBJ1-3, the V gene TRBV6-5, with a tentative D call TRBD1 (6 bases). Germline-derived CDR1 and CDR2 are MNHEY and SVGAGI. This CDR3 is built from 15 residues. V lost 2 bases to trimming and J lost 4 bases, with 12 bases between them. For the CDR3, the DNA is TGTGCCAGCAGTTACCTGGGGGGCCGGGGAAACACCATATATTTT. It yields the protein CASSYLGGRGNTIYF.

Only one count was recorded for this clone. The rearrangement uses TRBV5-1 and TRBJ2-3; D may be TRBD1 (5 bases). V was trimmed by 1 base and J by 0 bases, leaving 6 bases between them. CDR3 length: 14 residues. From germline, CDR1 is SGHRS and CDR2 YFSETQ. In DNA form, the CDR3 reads TGCGCCAGCAGCTTGAGACAGAGCACAGATACGCAGTATTTT. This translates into CASSLRQSTDTQYF.

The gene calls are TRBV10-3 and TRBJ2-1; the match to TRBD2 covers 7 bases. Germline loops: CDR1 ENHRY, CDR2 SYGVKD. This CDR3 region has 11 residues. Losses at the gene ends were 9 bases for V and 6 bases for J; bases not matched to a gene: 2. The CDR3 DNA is TGTGCCATTGGGGGGGGCAATGAGCAGTTCTTC. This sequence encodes CAIGGGNEQFF.

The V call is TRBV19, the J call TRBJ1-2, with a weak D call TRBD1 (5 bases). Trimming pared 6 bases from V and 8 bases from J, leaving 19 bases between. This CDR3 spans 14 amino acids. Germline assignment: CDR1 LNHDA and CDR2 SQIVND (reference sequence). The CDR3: CASSPSVPGEGYTF. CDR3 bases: TGTGCCAGTAGCCCGTCAGTCCCGGGGGAGGGCTACACCTTC.

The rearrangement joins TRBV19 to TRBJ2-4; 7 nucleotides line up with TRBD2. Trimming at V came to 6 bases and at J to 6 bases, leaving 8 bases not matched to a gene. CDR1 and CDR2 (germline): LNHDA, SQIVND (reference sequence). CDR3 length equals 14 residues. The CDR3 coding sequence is TGTGCCAGTAGGCAGACGGGAGGAGGAAACATTCAGTACTTC. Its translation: CASRQTGGGNIQYF.

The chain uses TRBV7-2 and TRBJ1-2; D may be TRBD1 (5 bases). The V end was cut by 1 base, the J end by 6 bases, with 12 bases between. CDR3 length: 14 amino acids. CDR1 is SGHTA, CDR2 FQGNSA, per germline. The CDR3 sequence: CASSLGGGYHGYTF. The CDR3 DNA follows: TGTGCCAGCAGCTTAGGCGGGGGTTACCATGGCTACACCTTC. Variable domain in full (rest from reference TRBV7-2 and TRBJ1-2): GAGVSQSPSNKVTEKGKDVELRCDPISGHTALYWYRQSLGQGLEFLIYFQGNSAPDKSGLPSDRFSAERTGGSVSTLTIQRTQQEDSAVYLCASSLGGGYHGYTFGSGTRLTVV.